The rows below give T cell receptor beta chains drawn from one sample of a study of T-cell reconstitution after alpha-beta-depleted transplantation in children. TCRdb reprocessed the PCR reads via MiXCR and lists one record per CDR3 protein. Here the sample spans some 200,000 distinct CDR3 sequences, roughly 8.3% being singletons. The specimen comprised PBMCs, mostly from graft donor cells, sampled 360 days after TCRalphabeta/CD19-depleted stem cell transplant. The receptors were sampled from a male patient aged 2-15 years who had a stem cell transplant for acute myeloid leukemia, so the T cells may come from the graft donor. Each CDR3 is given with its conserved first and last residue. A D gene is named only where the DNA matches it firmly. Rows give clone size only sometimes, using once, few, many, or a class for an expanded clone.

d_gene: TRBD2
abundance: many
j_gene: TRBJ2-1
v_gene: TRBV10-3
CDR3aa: CAIMGAGVRDEQFF
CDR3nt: TGTGCCATCATGGGAGCGGGAGTGAGGGATGAGCAGTTCTTC

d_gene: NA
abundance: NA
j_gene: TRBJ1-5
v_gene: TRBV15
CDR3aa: CATSRVLGDGQPQHF
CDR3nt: TGTGCCACCAGCAGAGTCCTAGGGGACGGACAGCCCCAGCATTTT

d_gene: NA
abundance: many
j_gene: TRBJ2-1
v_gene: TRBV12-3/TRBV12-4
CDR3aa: CASGTLAYNEQFF
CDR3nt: TGTGCCAGCGGGACTCTAGCCTACAATGAGCAGTTCTTC

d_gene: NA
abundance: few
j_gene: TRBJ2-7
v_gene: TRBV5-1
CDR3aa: CASSWAEFYEQYF
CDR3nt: TGCGCCAGCAGCTGGGCAGAATTCTACGAGCAGTACTTC

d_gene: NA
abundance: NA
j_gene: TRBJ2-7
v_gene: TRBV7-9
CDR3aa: CASSLLGSIEQYF
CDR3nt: TGTGCCAGCAGCTTATTGGGTTCCATCGAGCAGTACTTC

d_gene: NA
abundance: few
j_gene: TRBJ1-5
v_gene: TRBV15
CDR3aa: CAHGSHQPQHF
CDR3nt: TGTGCCCACGGCAGTCATCAGCCCCAGCATTTT

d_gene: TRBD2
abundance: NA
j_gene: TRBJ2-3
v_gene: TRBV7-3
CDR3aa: CASSSRGGQDTQYF
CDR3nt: TGTGCCAGCAGCTCCCGGGGGGGCCAAGATACGCAGTATTTT

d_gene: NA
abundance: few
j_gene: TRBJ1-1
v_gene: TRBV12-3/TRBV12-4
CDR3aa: CASSPHQGNTEAFF
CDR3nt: TGTGCCAGCAGTCCGCATCAGGGGAACACTGAAGCTTTCTTT

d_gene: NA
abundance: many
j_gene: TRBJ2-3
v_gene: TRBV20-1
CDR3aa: CSAAHRGTDTQYF
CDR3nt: TGCAGTGCTGCCCACAGGGGCACAGATACGCAGTATTTT

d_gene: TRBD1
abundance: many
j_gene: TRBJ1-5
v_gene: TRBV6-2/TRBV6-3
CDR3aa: CASKKTGGGGNQPQHF
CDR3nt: TGTGCCAGCAAAAAGACAGGGGGTGGAGGCAATCAGCCCCAGCATTTT

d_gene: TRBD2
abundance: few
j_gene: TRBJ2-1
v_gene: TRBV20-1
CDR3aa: CSAVAGQTHEQFF
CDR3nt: TGCAGTGCTGTAGCGGGCCAGACCCATGAGCAGTTCTTC

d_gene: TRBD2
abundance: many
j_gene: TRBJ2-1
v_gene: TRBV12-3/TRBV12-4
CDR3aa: CASTLGTSNNEQFF
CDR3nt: TGTGCCAGCACCTTGGGGACTAGTAACAATGAGCAGTTCTTC

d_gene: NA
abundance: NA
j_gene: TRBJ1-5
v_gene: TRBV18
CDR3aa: CAISPQGGNQPQHF
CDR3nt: TGTGCCATCTCACCACAGGGAGGGAATCAGCCCCAGCATTTT

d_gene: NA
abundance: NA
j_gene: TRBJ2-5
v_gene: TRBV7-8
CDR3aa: CASSRGQLGETQYF
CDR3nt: TGTGCCAGCAGCAGAGGACAGTTGGGAGAGACCCAGTACTTC

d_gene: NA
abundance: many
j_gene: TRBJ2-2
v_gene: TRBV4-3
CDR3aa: CASSQTTAGSSELFF
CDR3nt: TGCGCCAGCAGCCAGACTACTGCCGGTTCTTCGGAGCTGTTTTTT

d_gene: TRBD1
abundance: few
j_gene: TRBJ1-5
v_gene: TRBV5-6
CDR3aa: CASSRGQGDQPQHF
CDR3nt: TGTGCCAGCAGCCGCGGACAGGGAGATCAGCCCCAGCATTTT

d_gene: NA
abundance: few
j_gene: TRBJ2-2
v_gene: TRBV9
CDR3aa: CASRGNTGELFF
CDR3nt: TGTGCCAGCAGAGGGAACACCGGGGAGCTGTTTTTT